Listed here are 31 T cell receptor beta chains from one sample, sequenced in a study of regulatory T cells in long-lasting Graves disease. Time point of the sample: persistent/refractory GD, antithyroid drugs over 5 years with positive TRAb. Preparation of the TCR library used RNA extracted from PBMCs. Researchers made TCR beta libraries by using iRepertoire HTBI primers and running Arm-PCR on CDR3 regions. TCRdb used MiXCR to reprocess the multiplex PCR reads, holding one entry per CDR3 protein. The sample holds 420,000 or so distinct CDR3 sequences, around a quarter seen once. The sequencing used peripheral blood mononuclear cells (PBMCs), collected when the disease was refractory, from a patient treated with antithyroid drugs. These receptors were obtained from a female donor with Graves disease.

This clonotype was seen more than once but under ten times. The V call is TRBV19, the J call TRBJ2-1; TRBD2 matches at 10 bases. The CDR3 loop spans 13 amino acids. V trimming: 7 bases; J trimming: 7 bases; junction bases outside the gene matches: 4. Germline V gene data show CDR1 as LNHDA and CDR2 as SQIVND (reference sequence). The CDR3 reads CASIRAGGNEQFF. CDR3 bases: TGTGCCAGTATAAGAGCGGGGGGGAATGAGCAGTTCTTC.

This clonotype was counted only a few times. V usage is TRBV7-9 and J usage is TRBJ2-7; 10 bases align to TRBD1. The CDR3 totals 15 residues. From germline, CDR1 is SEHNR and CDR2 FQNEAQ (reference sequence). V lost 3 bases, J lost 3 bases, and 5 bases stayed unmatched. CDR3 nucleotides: TGTGCCAGCAGCTTGGGACAGGGGAGAGGCTACGAGCAGTACTTC. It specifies CASSLGQGRGYEQYF.

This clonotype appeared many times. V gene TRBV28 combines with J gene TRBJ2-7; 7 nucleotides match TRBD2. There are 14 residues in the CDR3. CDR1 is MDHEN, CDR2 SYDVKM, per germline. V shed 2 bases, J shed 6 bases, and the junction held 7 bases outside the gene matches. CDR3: CASSLGRARGEQYF. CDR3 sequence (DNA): TGTGCCAGCAGTTTAGGGAGGGCCCGTGGCGAGCAGTACTTC. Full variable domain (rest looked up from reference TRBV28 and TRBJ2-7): DVKVTQSSRYLVKRTGEKVFLECVQDMDHENMFWYRQDPGLGLRLIYFSYDVKMKEKGDIPEGYSVSREKKERFSLILESASTNQTSMYLCASSLGRARGEQYFGPGTRLTVT.

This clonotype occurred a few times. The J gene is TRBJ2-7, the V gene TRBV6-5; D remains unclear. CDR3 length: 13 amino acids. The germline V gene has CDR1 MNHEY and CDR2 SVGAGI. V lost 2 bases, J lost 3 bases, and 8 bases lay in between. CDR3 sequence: CASSYVGGYEQYF. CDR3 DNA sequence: TGTGCCAGCAGTTACGTGGGCGGCTACGAGCAGTACTTC.

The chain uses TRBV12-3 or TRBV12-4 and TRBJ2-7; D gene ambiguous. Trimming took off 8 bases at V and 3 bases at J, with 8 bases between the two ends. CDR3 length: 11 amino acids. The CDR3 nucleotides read TGTGCCAGCGGCCCCGGCTACGAGCAGTACTTC. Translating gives CASGPGYEQYF.

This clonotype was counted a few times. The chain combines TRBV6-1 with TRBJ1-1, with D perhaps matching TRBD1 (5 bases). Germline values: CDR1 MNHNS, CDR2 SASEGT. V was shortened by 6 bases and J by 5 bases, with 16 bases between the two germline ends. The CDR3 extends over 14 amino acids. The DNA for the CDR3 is TGTGCCAGCAGAAACCCTGGGGGGGGGACTGAAGCTTTCTTT. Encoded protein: CASRNPGGGTEAFF.

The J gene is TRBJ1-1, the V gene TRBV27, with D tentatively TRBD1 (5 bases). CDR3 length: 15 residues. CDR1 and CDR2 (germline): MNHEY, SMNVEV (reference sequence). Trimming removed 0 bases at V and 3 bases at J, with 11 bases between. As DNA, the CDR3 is TGTGCCAGCAGTTTATCGTGGCAGGGCGACACTGAAGCTTTCTTT. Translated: CASSLSWQGDTEAFF.

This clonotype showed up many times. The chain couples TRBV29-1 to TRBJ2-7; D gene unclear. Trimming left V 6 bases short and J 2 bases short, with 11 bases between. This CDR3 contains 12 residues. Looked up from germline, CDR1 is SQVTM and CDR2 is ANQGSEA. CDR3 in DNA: TGCAGCGTCGGAGAAGGGACCTACGAGCAGTACTTC. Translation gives CSVGEGTYEQYF.

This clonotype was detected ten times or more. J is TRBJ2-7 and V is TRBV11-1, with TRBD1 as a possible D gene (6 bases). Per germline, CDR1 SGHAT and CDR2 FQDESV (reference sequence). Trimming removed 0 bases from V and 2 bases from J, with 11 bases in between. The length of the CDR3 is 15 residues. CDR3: CASSLAPDSTYEQYF. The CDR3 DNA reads TGTGCCAGCAGCTTAGCCCCGGACAGTACCTACGAGCAGTACTTC.

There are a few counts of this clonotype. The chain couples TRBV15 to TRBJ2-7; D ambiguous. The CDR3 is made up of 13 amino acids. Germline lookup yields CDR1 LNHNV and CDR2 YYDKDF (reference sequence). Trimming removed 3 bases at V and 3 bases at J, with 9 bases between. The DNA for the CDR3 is TGTGCCACCAGCAGGGACCGTCTCTACGAGCAGTACTTC. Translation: CATSRDRLYEQYF. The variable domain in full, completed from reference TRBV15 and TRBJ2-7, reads DAMVIQNPRYQVTQFGKPVTLSCSQTLNHNVMYWYQQKSSQAPKLLFHYYDKDFNNEADTPDNFQSRRPNTSFCFLDIRSPGLGDTAMYLCATSRDRLYEQYFGPGTRLTVT.

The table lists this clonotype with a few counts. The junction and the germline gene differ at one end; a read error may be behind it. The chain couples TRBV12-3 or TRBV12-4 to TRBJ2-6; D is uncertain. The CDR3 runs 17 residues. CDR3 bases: TGTGCCAGCAGTCCCCGCGGACGAGTCTCTCGGGCCAACGTCCTGACTTTC. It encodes CASSPRGRVSRANVLTF.

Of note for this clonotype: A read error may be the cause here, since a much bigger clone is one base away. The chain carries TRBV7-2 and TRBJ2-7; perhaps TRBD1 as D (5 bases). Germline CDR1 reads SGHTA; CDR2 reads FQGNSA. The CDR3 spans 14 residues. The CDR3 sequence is CASSQPQGNYGQYF. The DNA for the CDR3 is TGTGCCAGCAGCCAACCTCAGGGAAACTACGGGCAGTACTTC.

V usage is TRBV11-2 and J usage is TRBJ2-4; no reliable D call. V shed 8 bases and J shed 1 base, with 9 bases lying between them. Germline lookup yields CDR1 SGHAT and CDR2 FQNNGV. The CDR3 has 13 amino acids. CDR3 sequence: CASESRAKNIQYF. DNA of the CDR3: TGTGCCAGCGAGTCACGGGCCAAAAACATTCAGTACTTC.

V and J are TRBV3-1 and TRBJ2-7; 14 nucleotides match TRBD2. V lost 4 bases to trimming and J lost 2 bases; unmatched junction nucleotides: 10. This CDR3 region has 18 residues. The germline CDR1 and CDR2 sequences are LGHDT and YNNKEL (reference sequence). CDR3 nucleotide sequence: TGTGCCAGCAGCCGCCGACTAGCGGGAGGGGGTATAACCTACGAGCAGTACTTC. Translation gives CASSRRLAGGGITYEQYF.

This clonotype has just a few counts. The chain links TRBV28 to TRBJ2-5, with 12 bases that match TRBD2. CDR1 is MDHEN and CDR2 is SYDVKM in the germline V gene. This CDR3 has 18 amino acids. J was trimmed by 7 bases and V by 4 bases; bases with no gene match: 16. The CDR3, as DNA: TGTGCCAGCAGTTCCCCGGGACTAGCGGGTTCCACTTGGTGGACCCAGTACTTC. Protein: CASSSPGLAGSTWWTQYF.

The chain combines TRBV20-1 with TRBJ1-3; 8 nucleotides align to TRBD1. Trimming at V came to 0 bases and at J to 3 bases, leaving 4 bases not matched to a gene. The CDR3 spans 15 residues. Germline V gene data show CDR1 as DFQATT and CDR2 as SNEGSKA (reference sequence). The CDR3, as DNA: TGCAGTGCTAGAGAAACGACAGGGGATGGAAACACCATATATTTT. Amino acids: CSARETTGDGNTIYF.

CDR3 protein: CSAKAGTSANYEQYF. The CDR3 DNA is TGCAGTGCTAAGGCCGGAACTAGCGCCAACTACGAGCAGTACTTC. The chain carries TRBV20-1 and TRBJ2-7; 7 bases map to TRBD2. This CDR3 is built from 15 residues. V trimming: 4 bases; J trimming: 3 bases; junction bases outside the gene matches: 12. From germline, CDR1 is DFQATT and CDR2 SNEGSKA (reference sequence).

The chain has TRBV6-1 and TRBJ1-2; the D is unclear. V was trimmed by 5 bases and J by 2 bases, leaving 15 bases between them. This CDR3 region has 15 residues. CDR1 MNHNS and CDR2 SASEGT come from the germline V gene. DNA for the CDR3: TGTGCCAGCAGTCCCGTCCAGAGTGGAAACTATGGCTACACCTTC. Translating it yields CASSPVQSGNYGYTF.

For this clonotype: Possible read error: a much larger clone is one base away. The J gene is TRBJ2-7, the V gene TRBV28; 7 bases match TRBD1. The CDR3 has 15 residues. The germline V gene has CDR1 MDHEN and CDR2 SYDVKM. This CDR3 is CASSPDRAPPYGQYF. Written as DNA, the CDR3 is TGTGCCAGCAGTCCAGACAGGGCCCCCCCTTACGGGCAGTACTTC.

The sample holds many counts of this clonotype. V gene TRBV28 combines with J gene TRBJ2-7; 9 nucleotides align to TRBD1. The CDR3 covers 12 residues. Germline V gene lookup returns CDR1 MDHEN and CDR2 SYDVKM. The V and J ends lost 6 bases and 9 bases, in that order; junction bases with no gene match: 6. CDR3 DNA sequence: TGTGCCAGCAGGAAGCTACAGGGGGCGCAGTACTTC. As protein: CASRKLQGAQYF.

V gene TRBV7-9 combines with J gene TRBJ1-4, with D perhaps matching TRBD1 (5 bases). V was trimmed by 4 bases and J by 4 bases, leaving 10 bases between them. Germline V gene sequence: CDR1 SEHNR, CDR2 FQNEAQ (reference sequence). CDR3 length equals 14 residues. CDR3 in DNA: TGTGCCAGCAGCTCGGGACCGAATAATGAAAAACTGTTTTTT. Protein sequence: CASSSGPNNEKLFF. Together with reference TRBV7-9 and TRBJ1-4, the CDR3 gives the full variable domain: DTGVSQNPRHKITKRGQNVTFRCDPISEHNRLYWYRQTLGQGPEFLTYFQNEAQLEKSRLLSDRFSAERPKGSFSTLEIQRTEQGDSAMYLCASSSGPNNEKLFFGSGTQLSVL.

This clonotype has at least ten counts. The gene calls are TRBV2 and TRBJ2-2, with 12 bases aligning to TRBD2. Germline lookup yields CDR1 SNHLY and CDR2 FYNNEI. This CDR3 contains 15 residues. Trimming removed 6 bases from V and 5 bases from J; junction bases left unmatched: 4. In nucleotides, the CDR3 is TGTGCCAGCAGATGGGGGACTAGCGGGACCGGGGAGCTGTTTTTT. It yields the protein CASRWGTSGTGELFF.

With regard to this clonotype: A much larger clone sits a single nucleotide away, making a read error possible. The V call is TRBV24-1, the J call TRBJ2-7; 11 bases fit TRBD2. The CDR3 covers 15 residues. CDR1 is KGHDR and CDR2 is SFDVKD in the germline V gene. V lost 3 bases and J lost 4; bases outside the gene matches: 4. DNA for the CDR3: TGTGCCACCAGTGATCCACCTAGCGGGAGGTACGAGCAGTACTTC. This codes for CATSDPPSGRYEQYF.

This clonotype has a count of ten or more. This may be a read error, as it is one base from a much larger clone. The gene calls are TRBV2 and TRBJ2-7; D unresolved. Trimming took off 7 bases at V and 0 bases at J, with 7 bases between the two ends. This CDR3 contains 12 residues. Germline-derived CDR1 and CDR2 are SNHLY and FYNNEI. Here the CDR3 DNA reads TGTGCCAGCATCAGGAGCTCCTACGAGCAGTACTTC. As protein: CASIRSSYEQYF.

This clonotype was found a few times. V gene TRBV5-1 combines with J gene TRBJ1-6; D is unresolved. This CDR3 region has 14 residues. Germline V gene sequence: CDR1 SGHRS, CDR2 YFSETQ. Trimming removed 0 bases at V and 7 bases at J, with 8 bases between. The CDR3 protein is CASSLAGQNSPLHF. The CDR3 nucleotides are TGCGCCAGCAGCTTGGCCGGTCAGAATTCACCCCTCCACTTT. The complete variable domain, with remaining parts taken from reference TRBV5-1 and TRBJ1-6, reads KAGVTQTPRYLIKTRGQQVTLSCSPISGHRSVSWYQQTPGQGLQFLFEYFSETQRNKGNFPGRFSGRQFSNSRSEMNVSTLELGDSALYLCASSLAGQNSPLHFGNGTRLTVT.

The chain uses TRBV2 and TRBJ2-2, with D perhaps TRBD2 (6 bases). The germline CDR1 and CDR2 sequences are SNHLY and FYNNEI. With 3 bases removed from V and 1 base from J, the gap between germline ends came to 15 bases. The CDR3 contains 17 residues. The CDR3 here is CASSDPRLEGNTGELFF. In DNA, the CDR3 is TGTGCCAGCAGTGATCCCCGACTAGAGGGGAACACCGGGGAGCTGTTTTTT.

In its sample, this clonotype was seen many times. This chain's CDR3 is CASSLSRESSYEQYF. The DNA for the CDR3 is TGTGCCAGCAGTTTGTCCCGGGAAAGCTCCTACGAGCAGTACTTC. The chain carries TRBV28 and TRBJ2-7; perhaps TRBD2 as D (5 bases). CDR1 and CDR2 (germline): MDHEN, SYDVKM. With 3 bases removed from V and 0 bases from J, the gap between germline ends came to 12 bases. The CDR3 covers 15 residues.

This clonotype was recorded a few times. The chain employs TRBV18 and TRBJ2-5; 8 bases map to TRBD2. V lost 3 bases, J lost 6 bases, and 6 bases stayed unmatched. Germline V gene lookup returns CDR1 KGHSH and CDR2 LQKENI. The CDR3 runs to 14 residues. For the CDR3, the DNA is TGTGCCAGCTCACCTTCGACTAGCGCGAAGACCCAGTACTTC. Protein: CASSPSTSAKTQYF.

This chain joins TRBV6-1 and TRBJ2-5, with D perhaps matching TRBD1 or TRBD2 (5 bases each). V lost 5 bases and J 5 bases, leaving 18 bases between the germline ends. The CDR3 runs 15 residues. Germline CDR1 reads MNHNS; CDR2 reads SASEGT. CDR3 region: CASSPPMQGVETQYF. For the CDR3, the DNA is TGTGCCAGCAGTCCCCCGATGCAGGGAGTGGAGACCCAGTACTTC.

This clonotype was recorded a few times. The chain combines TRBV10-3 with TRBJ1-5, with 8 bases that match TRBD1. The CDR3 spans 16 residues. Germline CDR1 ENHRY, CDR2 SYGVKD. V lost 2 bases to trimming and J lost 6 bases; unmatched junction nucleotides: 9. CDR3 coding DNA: TGTGCCATCAGTGAGACATACAGGGGGGACGGTCAGCCCCAGCATTTT. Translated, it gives CAISETYRGDGQPQHF.

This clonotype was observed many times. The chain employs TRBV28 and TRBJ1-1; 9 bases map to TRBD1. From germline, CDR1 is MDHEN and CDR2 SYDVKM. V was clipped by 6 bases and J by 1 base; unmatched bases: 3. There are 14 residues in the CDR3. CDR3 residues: CASRLGQGNTEAFF. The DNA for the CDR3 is TGTGCCAGCAGGCTGGGACAGGGGAACACTGAAGCTTTCTTT.